The sequence of this T cell receptor beta chain was determined in a study of T cell clones after liver transplantation. About the study: Samples came from ITN030ST, which attempted immunosuppression withdrawal within 2 years of liver transplantation. Standard immunosuppression, with no induction, continued until 12-24 months after transplant.

V was pared by 6 bases and J by 5 bases, with 15 bases between. Germline CDR1 MNHEY, CDR2 SMNVEV (reference sequence). The CDR3 loop spans 14 amino acids. Sorting of unstimulated PBMCs yielded separate CD3+CD4+ and CD3+CD8+ fractions. Profiling relied on immunoSEQ multiplex PCR, and the TCRdb table lists in-frame clones only, not all of them. The sample includes approximately 70,000 clones, around four fifths of them seen just once. V usage is TRBV27 and J usage is TRBJ2-3; tentative D call: TRBD2 (5 bases). Sequenced here: CD4+ T cells from blood, sampled less than 50 months after liver transplant. The sequence derives from a human patient who received a liver transplant. Some T cells may have come from the graft donor. The CDR3 DNA is TGTGCCAGCAGAAAAACCGGGGTGAGAGATACGCAGTATTTT. This gives the protein CASRKTGVRDTQYF.